This is a list of T cell receptor beta chains from one sample in a study of OX40 agonist ivuxolimab in advanced cancers. The protocol was immunoSEQ multiplex PCR, while the TCRdb copy is restricted to in-frame clones and leaves out a portion. The data hold tens of thousands of clones, with 80% to 95% observed a single time. Sequencing used CD4+ or CD8+ T cells sorted from blood, obtained in a trial of the OX40 agonist ivuxolimab. The receptors shown here come from an adult with an advanced solid tumor such as melanoma, head and neck, liver or kidney cancer. CDR3s leave out the opening cysteine and the closing phenylalanine or tryptophan.

v_call: TRBV10-1
j_call: TRBJ2-1
cdr3_aa: ASSERTSGLYNEQF

v_call: TRBV5-8
j_call: TRBJ2-1
cdr3_aa: ASSPRDWNEQF

v_call: TRBV13
j_call: TRBJ1-4
cdr3_aa: ASSVTDRGTNEKLF

v_call: TRBV27
j_call: TRBJ2-7
cdr3_aa: ASSALTTSTYEQY

v_call: TRBV30
j_call: TRBJ2-5
cdr3_aa: AWSVWERETQY

v_call: TRBV7-2
j_call: TRBJ1-2
cdr3_aa: ASSATGGTYGYT

v_call: TRBV27
j_call: TRBJ2-7
cdr3_aa: AILAGGHHFPYEQY

v_call: TRBV7-6
j_call: TRBJ2-3
cdr3_aa: ASSLVGAPDTQY

v_call: TRBV7-2
j_call: TRBJ2-5
cdr3_aa: ASTQGLAGGETQY

v_call: TRBV6-1
j_call: TRBJ2-2
cdr3_aa: ASSFTGQSTGELF

v_call: TRBV9
j_call: TRBJ2-5
cdr3_aa: ASSVGPGALGTQY

v_call: TRBV28
j_call: TRBJ1-4
cdr3_aa: ASSFAGLVEKLF

v_call: TRBV7-9
j_call: TRBJ2-5
cdr3_aa: ASSPNGETQY

v_call: TRBV25-1
j_call: TRBJ2-7
cdr3_aa: ASTGQVSYEQY

v_call: TRBV28
j_call: TRBJ1-2
cdr3_aa: ASSPRDLYSYGYT

v_call: TRBV2
j_call: TRBJ2-5
cdr3_aa: ASSEGETQY

v_call: TRBV7-6
j_call: TRBJ2-1
cdr3_aa: ASSLAGVVYNEQF

v_call: TRBV18
j_call: TRBJ1-2
cdr3_aa: ASSPPAPAGGYT

v_call: TRBV6-5
j_call: TRBJ2-2
cdr3_aa: ASSYGTLNTGELF

v_call: TRBV10-1
j_call: TRBJ1-2
cdr3_aa: ASSECPGVNYGYT

v_call: TRBV5-1
j_call: TRBJ2-7
cdr3_aa: ASSPWGQTSSYEQY

v_call: TRBV5-1
j_call: TRBJ1-1
cdr3_aa: ASSLDRGNTEAF

v_call: TRBV2
j_call: TRBJ1-5
cdr3_aa: ASSSSDPSQPQH

v_call: TRBV25-1
j_call: TRBJ1-3
cdr3_aa: ASSDDQGSGNTIY